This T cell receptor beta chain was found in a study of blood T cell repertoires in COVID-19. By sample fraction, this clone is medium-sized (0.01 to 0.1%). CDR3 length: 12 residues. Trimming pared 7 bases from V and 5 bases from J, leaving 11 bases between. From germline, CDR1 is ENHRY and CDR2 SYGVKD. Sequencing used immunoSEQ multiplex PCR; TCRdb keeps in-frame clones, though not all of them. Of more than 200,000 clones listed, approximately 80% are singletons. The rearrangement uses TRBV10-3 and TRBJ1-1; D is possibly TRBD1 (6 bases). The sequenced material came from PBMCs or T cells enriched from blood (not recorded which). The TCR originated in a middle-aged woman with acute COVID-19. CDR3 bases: TGTGCCATCACCGGGAGGGGGACTGAAGCTTTCTTT. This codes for CAITGRGTEAFF.